This entry features one TCR beta chain sequence. What it binds is unknown. Central memory, naive, regulatory and stem cell-like memory CD4+ cells were sorted by CD45RO/CCR7/CD25/CD127/CD95/CD27. The CDR3 contains 16 residues. Per germline, CDR1 SGHTA and CDR2 FQGTGA. The V segment lost 0 bases and the J segment 0 bases; nucleotides outside the gene matches: 4. The data were taken from a study of beta chain features in type 1 diabetes. Study in general: Healthy donors and patients showed comparable age, gender and cell yields. All samples together contributed 90 million to 110 million sorted cells for examination. General study findings and limits: Researchers could not determine here whether HLA type influences TCRB rearrangement.

The investigators reverse transcribed all of the isolated RNA, so they sequenced expressed TCRB transcripts. TCRdb's table, derived via immunoSEQ multiplex PCR, lists solely in-frame clones and lacks some. The table shows around 350,000 clones, with over 9.5% occurring only once. This rearrangement joins TRBV7-3 to TRBJ1-2; TRBD1 matches at 7 bases. The sample consisted of naive CD4+ T cells from blood. The source is a man younger than 35 in good health. CDR3 in amino acids: CASSLTGQSTNYGYTF. The CDR3 nucleotides are TGTGCCAGCAGCTTAACGGGACAGTCAACTAACTATGGCTACACCTTC.